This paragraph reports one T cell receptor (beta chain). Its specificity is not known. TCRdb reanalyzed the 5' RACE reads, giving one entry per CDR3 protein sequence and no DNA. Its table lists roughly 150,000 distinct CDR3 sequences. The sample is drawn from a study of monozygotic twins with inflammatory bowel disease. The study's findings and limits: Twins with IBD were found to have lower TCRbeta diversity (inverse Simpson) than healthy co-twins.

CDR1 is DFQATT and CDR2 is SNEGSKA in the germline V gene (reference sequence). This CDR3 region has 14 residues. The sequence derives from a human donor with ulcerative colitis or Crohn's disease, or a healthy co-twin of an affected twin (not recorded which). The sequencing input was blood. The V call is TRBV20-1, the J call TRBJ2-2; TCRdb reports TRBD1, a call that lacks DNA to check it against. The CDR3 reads CSAGDSSYTGELFF.